These 7 T cell receptor beta chains came from one sample sequenced in a study of shared clonotypes between healthy human individuals. The repertoire was sequenced with immunoSEQ multiplex PCR; TCRdb's copy has only in-frame clones and lacks some. Of hundreds of thousands of clones in the sample, roughly 77% were seen once. Specimen: PBMCs. These receptors were taken from a woman in her thirties or forties in good health. Some clones in this sample may be carry-over from other donors' samples.

The rearrangement joins TRBV5-1 to TRBJ2-7; D remains ambiguous. CDR3 length: 15 amino acids. Trimming stripped 4 bases from V and 2 bases from J, with 16 bases between. Germline loops: CDR1 SGHRS, CDR2 YFSETQ. CDR3 protein: CASSHDPEEPYEQYF. CDR3 bases: TGCGCCAGCAGCCATGACCCGGAAGAGCCCTACGAGCAGTACTTC.

The sample holds a few counts of this clone. The chain recombines TRBV20-1 with TRBJ2-1; D not certain. This CDR3 region has 11 residues. From germline, CDR1 is DFQATT and CDR2 SNEGSKA (reference sequence). V lost 0 bases, J lost 7 bases, and 4 bases lay in between. The CDR3 sequence is CSARDRNEQFF. The DNA for the CDR3 is TGCAGTGCTAGAGATCGGAATGAGCAGTTCTTC.

In nucleotides, the CDR3 is TGTGCCAGCAGCTTAGGCCGCCGGAATGAGCAGTTCTTC. Protein product: CASSLGRRNEQFF. The chain couples TRBV13 to TRBJ2-1; D is unclear. CDR1 PRHDT and CDR2 FYEKMQ come from the germline V gene (reference sequence). V lost 0 bases, J lost 7 bases, and 7 bases lay in between. CDR3 length: 13 amino acids.

This clone appeared once. The J gene is TRBJ2-7, the V gene TRBV6-1; no reliable D call. The CDR3 is 13 amino acids. Germline loops: CDR1 MNHNS, CDR2 SASEGT. V lost 4 bases and J lost 5, with 12 bases in between. The CDR3 coding sequence is TGTGCCAGCAGTGCAAACATAGTCCACGAGCAGTACTTC. This codes for CASSANIVHEQYF.

V usage is TRBV29-1 and J usage is TRBJ2-7, with TRBD2 identical over 11 bases. V was pared by 6 bases and J by 2 bases, with 6 bases of the junction left unmatched. In germline, CDR1 is SQVTM, CDR2 ANQGSEA. This CDR3 comprises 14 residues. CDR3 loop: CSVGGTSGPYEQYF. CDR3 DNA sequence: TGCAGCGTCGGAGGGACTAGCGGACCCTACGAGCAGTACTTC.

CDR3 in amino acids: CASSEPPGLAGNEQFF. In DNA, the CDR3 is TGTGCCAGCAGCGAACCCCCGGGACTAGCGGGGAATGAGCAGTTCTTC. This chain links TRBV13 with TRBJ2-1; 13 bases are a match to TRBD2. The CDR3 contains 16 residues. Germline lookup yields CDR1 PRHDT and CDR2 FYEKMQ (reference sequence). With 5 bases clipped from V and 7 bases from J, the junction kept 8 bases outside the gene matches.

V gene TRBV9 combines with J gene TRBJ2-5; TRBD2 agrees at 12 bases. This CDR3 has 16 amino acids. Germline V CDR1 and CDR2: SGDLS, YYNGEE. V gave up 4 bases and J gave up 5 bases; unmatched junction bases: 9. In nucleotides, the CDR3 is TGTGCCAGCAGCACCCGACTAGCGGGGGCGGGTGAGACCCAGTACTTC. Translated: CASSTRLAGAGETQYF.